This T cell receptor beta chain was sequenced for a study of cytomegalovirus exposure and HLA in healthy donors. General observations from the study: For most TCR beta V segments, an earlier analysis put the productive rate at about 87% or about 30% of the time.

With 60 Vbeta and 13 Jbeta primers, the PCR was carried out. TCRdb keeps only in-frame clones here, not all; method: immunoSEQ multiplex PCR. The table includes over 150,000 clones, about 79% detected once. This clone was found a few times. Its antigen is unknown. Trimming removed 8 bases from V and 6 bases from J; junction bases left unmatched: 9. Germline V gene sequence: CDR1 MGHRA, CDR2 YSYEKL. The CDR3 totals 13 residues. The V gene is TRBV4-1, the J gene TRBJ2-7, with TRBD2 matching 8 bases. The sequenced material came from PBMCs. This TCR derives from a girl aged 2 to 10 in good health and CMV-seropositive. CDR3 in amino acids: CASVGLATSEQYF. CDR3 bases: TGCGCCAGCGTAGGACTAGCAACGTCCGAGCAGTACTTC.